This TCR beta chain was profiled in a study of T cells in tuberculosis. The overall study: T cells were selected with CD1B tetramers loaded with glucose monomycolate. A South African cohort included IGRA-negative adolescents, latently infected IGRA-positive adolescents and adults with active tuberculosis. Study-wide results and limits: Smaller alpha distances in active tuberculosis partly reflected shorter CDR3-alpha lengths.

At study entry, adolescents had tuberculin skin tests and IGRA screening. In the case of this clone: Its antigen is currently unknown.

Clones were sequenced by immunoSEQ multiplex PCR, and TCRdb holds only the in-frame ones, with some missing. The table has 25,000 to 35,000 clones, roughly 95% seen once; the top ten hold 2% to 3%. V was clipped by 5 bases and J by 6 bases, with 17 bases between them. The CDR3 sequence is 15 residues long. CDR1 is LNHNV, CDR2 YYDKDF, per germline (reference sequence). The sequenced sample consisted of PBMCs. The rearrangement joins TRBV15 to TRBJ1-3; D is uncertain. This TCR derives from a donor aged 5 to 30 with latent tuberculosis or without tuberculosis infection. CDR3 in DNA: TGTGCCACCAGCCAGCAACGGATTTTAGCAAACACCATATATTTT. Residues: CATSQQRILANTIYF.